These 4 T cell receptor beta chains were all obtained from the same sample, sequenced in a study of radiation and T cells in renal cell carcinoma. Specified time point: blood 4 weeks post-SBRT, at nephrectomy. Treatment defined: 15 Gy SBRT to primary tumor, nephrectomy 4 weeks later. The assay was immunoSEQ multiplex PCR, and TCRdb's table has in-frame clones only and misses some. Among about 78,000 clones, approximately 90% were seen once, and the ten largest hold more than 4.5%. The sequencing here drew on blood, taken from a patient whose treatment included radiotherapy and nephrectomy. Receptors originate from a woman between 70 and 85 years old with renal cell carcinoma.

The CDR3 region has the DNA TGTGCCAGCAGTGAGGACGGACATCAAAACTATGGCTACACCTTC. This encodes CASSEDGHQNYGYTF. The chain carries TRBV6-1 and TRBJ1-2, with D possibly TRBD1 on 5 matching bases. Trimming cost V 3 bases and J 2 bases, with 13 bases left between them. There are 15 residues in the CDR3. The germline CDR1 and CDR2 sequences are MNHNS and SASEGT.

The chain employs TRBV7-2 and TRBJ2-7; D might be TRBD2 (7 bases). With 1 base removed from V and 2 bases from J, the gap between germline ends came to 15 bases. This CDR3 comprises 16 residues. CDR1 and CDR2 from the germline V gene are SGHTA and FQGNSA. CDR3 in DNA: TGTGCCAGCAGCTTAGGAGGGGGGGGCATCACCTACGAGCAGTACTTC. Translated: CASSLGGGGITYEQYF.

V is TRBV7-2 and J is TRBJ1-6, with unresolved D. The CDR3 covers 12 residues. Germline values: CDR1 SGHTA, CDR2 FQGNSA. V was cut by 8 bases and J by 10 bases, with 12 bases left in between. CDR3 residues: CASSFLGSPLHF. The CDR3 DNA is TGTGCCAGCTCGTTCCTGGGATCACCCCTCCACTTT.

CDR3 protein: CASSGTDHNEQFF. The CDR3 nucleotides are TGTGCCAGCTCCGGGACAGACCACAATGAGCAGTTCTTC. The chain couples TRBV9 to TRBJ2-1, with 7 positions matching TRBD1. CDR3 length equals 13 residues. Germline CDR1 SGDLS, CDR2 YYNGEE. The trim removed 7 bases at V and 5 bases at J, leaving 6 bases unmatched.